This record looks at one T cell receptor (beta chain) sequence and its context. Germline lookup yields CDR1 LNHNV and CDR2 YYDKDF (reference sequence). V was shortened by 0 bases and J by 5 bases, with 16 bases between the two germline ends. The CDR3 loop spans 16 amino acids. The data are from a study of blood T cell repertoires in COVID-19. On the study more broadly: Acute-phase and convalescent COVID-19 samples originated in the United States, Italy and Spain. Sample material is recorded as cDNA or gDNA derived from T cells, B-cell-depleted T cells, or PBMCs.

Per the original methods: From reference gene primer amplification, estimates of nucleated cell counts were derived. Libraries were prepared by immunoSEQ multiplex PCR; TCRdb keeps only in-frame clonotypes and omits some of them. For V, J and clone size, that table is used; D and trimming come from the DNA. The sample lists around 76,000 clones, 70% to 85% occurring once. The rearrangement uses TRBV15 and TRBJ2-5; tentatively, D is TRBD2 (5 bases). The sample was peripheral blood. The sequence came from a woman in her seventies with acute or convalescent COVID-19. For the CDR3, the DNA is TGTGCCACCAGCAGAGAGGCCCTAGCTCGTGTTGAGACCCAGTACTTC. It specifies CATSREALARVETQYF.